The T cell receptor beta chain described here comes from a study of blood T cell repertoires in COVID-19. The V and J ends lost 4 bases and 4 bases, in that order; junction bases with no gene match: 6. Germline V gives CDR1 SGDLS, CDR2 YYNGEE. The CDR3 is made up of 15 amino acids. Measured with immunoSEQ multiplex PCR; TCRdb has only the in-frame clones, and not every one. Here the sample spans approximately 150,000 clones, about 87% being singletons. The receptor's source is a man in his 60s with active or convalescent COVID-19. The chain combines TRBV9 with TRBJ2-2, with TRBD1 identical over 8 bases. The specimen sequenced was peripheral blood. The CDR3, as DNA: TGTGCCAGCAGCCCTGGACAGGGAGTCACCGGGGAGCTGTTTTTT. Protein: CASSPGQGVTGELFF.